This record concerns one T cell receptor (beta chain) sequence. Its antigen remains unknown. Looked up from germline, CDR1 is SGHVS and CDR2 is FQNEAQ. The CDR3 consists of 15 residues. V lost 0 bases to trimming and J lost 0 bases, with 6 bases between them. The data were produced by immunoSEQ multiplex PCR, yet TCRdb's version contains in-frame clones alone and is incomplete. The table includes 62,000 or so clones, 90% to 95% detected once. This record belongs to a study of graft-versus-host responses after intestinal transplantation. This clonotype was sampled from a human donor who was the organ donor for an intestinal transplant. V and J are TRBV7-8 and TRBJ2-1, with no clear D. The material sequenced was unstimulated CD8+ T cells sorted from spleen or lymph node cells, taken before transplant. The CDR3 loop reads CASSLAISSYNEQFF. The CDR3 DNA sequence: TGTGCCAGCAGCTTAGCAATTAGCTCCTACAATGAGCAGTTCTTC.